This T cell receptor beta chain came from a study of CD8+ T cells in alopecia areata. Regarding the study as a whole: Clonality in lesional scalp, especially alopecia totalis/universalis, exceeded that of normal scalp. In scalp samples, resident alphabeta T cells of normal skin are also sequenced.

The ends were cut back, 0 bases at V and 8 bases at J, with 17 bases in the middle. The V gene's germline CDR1 is SGDLS and CDR2 YYNGEE. The CDR3 length is 15 residues. Isolated RNA was reverse transcribed into cDNA used as the sequencing template. Sequencing was performed with immunoSEQ multiplex PCR; in TCRdb, only in-frame clones are kept and a portion is missing. The repertoire holds hundreds of thousands of clones, with roughly two thirds as singletons. With regard to this clone: Its target is not known.

Sorted populations comprised CD4+ and CD8+ T cells obtained from PBMCs. The material was CD4+ T cells sorted from blood, obtained at week 0. This receptor was obtained from a human donor with alopecia areata. The chain is built from TRBV9 and TRBJ1-2; the D gene is possibly TRBD1 (5 bases). The CDR3 here is CASSVEAGEENGYTF. The CDR3 region has the DNA TGTGCCAGCAGCGTAGAGGCGGGGGAGGAGAACGGCTACACCTTC.